The entry that follows covers one T cell receptor beta chain sequence. Its antigen is currently unknown. The treatment was: oral pan-JAK inhibitor, 5-10 mg twice daily. The data stem from a study of CD8+ T cells in alopecia areata. The wider study: Those patients who were treated received oral tofacitinib, which was given at 5 to 10 mg twice daily for moderate-to-severe alopecia areata. Study-level findings and limits: Lesional scalp exceeded normal scalp in clonality, especially in alopecia totalis/universalis. In blood and scalp, many expanded lesional clones persisted during tofacitinib.

Reverse transcription of extracted RNA yielded cDNA, which provided the sequencing template. Measured with immunoSEQ multiplex PCR; TCRdb has only the in-frame clones, and not every one. This sample yields about 250,000 clones, of which about 62% are seen a single time; roughly 0.88% belongs to the top ten. Looked up from germline, CDR1 is DFQATT and CDR2 is SNEGSKA (reference sequence). The CDR3 length is 11 residues. V was cut by 3 bases and J by 8 bases, with 7 bases left in between. The receptor was derived from a human donor with alopecia areata. V and J are TRBV20-1 and TRBJ1-4; D is unresolved. The material was CD4+ T cells sorted from blood, obtained at approximately week 51, from a patient treated with tofacitinib. Written as DNA, the CDR3 is TGCAGTGCTAGTTCGGAGGAAAAACTGTTTTTT. This translates into CSASSEEKLFF.